The next 5 T cell receptor beta chains were all read from a single sample in a study of beta chain features in type 1 diabetes. Expressed TCRB transcripts got sequenced, as all isolated RNA was reverse transcribed. Method: immunoSEQ multiplex PCR; TCRdb's copy keeps in-frame clones and lacks some. The profile shows 810,000 or so clones, roughly 15% of them singletons. The sequencing sample was made of naive CD4+ T cells from blood. These receptors came from a woman aged 18-29 years in good health.

CDR3 coding DNA: TGCGCCAGCAGCTTAGGGACAGTGAGTTACAATGAGCAGTTCTTC. Amino acid sequence: CASSLGTVSYNEQFF. The chain is built from TRBV5-1 and TRBJ2-1; TRBD1 agrees at 7 bases. The V segment lost 2 bases and the J segment 4 bases; nucleotides outside the gene matches: 6. Germline CDR1 SGHRS, CDR2 YFSETQ. The CDR3 runs to 15 residues.

This clone was counted between two and nine times. The chain carries TRBV14 and TRBJ1-1, with D possibly TRBD1 on 6 matching bases. CDR1 is SGHDN and CDR2 is FVKESK in the germline V gene. This CDR3 spans 14 amino acids. Deletions cut 1 base from V and 4 bases from J, with 10 bases between. In nucleotides, the CDR3 is TGTGCCAGCAGCCAAGCGGGGGGGCGCACTGAAGCTTTCTTT. Protein: CASSQAGGRTEAFF.

This clone has only a few counts. The sample contains more than one DNA sequence encoding this CDR3. The CDR3 loop is CSASLAGELFF. The CDR3 nucleotides read TGCAGTGCTAGTTTGGCCGGGGAGCTGTTTTTT. This chain uses TRBV20-1 with TRBJ2-2; D unclear. Germline CDR1 reads DFQATT; CDR2 reads SNEGSKA (reference sequence). The CDR3 is 11 residues long. Deletions cut 3 bases from V and 6 bases from J, with 5 bases between.

Only one count was recorded for this clone. The CDR3 is CASSDSGQGSFYNEKLFF. In DNA, the CDR3 is TGTGCCAGCAGTGATTCGGGACAGGGTTCGTTTTATAATGAAAAACTGTTTTTT. The chain links TRBV25-1 to TRBJ1-4; 9 positions agree with TRBD1. The germline CDR1 and CDR2 sequences are MGHDK and SYGVNS. The trim removed 3 bases at V and 4 bases at J, leaving 12 bases unmatched. This CDR3 is built from 18 residues.

A few counts support this clone. The V and J genes are TRBV29-1 and TRBJ2-7, with D possibly matching TRBD1 (5 bases). The CDR3 consists of 14 residues. The V gene's germline CDR1 is SQVTM and CDR2 ANQGSEA. Trimming stripped 1 base from V and 2 bases from J, with 12 bases between. This chain's CDR3 is CSVEGQSPPYEQYF. For the CDR3, the DNA is TGCAGCGTTGAAGGACAGAGCCCTCCCTACGAGCAGTACTTC.